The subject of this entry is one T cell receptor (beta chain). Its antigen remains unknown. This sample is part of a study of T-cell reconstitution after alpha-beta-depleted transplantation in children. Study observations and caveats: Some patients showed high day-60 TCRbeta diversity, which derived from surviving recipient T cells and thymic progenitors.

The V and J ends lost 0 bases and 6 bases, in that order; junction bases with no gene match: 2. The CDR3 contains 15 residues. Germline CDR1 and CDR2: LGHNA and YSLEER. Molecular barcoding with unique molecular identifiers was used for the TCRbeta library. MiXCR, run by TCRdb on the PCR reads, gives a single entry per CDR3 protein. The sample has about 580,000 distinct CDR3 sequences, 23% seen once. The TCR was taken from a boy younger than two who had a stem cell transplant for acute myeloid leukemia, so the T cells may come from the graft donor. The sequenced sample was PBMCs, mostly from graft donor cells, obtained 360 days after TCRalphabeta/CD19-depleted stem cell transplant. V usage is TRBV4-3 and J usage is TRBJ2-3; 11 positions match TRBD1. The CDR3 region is CASSQEDRGLDTQYF. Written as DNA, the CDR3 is TGCGCCAGCAGCCAAGAGGACAGGGGGCTTGATACGCAGTATTTT.